These T cell receptor beta chains were read from a single sample in a study of regulatory T cells in long-lasting Graves disease. TCRdb called the multiplex PCR reads again in MiXCR, with one record for every CDR3 protein. The sample shows around 480,000 distinct CDR3 sequences, 16% of them seen only once. The same data also contributed to another study, on T cells in Graves' hyperthyroidism and ophthalmopathy.

The specimen comprised peripheral blood mononuclear cells (PBMCs), sampled at new diagnosis, from a patient treated with antithyroid drugs. All receptors derive from a woman aged 40 to 65 with Graves disease. The CDR3 runs from the conserved cysteine through the conserved F or W. Each record gives: clone size, J gene, D gene, V gene, CDR3 protein, CDR3 DNA. A D gene is named only where the DNA matches it firmly. Size is omitted from some rows. Given values are once, few, many or a class for expanded clones.

once	TRBJ1-3	NA	TRBV4-1	CASSQEPGSGNTIYF	TGCGCCAGCAGCCAAGAGCCGGGTTCCGGAAACACCATATATTTT
many	TRBJ2-5	NA	TRBV28	CASGGAPQETQYF	TGTGCCAGTGGGGGGGCCCCGCAAGAGACCCAGTACTTC
many	TRBJ1-1	NA	TRBV6-2/TRBV6-3	CASSYGGGDTEAFF	TGTGCCAGCAGTTACGGCGGGGGGGACACTGAAGCTTTCTTT
many	TRBJ2-7	NA	TRBV20-1	CSARMGAYEQYF	TGCAGTGCTAGGATGGGGGCCTACGAGCAGTACTTC
NA	TRBJ1-2	TRBD1	TRBV6-2/TRBV6-3	CASSSGQGGDYGYTF	TGTGCCAGCAGTTCGGGACAGGGAGGGGACTATGGCTACACCTTC
NA	TRBJ1-1	NA	TRBV19	CASNGQVNTEAFF	TGTGCCAGTAATGGCCAGGTGAACACTGAAGCTTTCTTT
many	TRBJ2-6	NA	TRBV12-3/TRBV12-4	CASSFRKGANVLTF	TGTGCCAGCAGTTTTAGGAAAGGGGCCAACGTCCTGACTTTC
NA	TRBJ1-2	NA	TRBV15	CATSRDLETGGYGYTF	TGTGCCACCAGCAGAGATCTAGAGACAGGTGGTTATGGCTACACCTTC
many	TRBJ2-1	NA	TRBV28	CASSEGGGARSNEQFF	TGTGCCAGCAGCGAAGGTGGGGGGGCACGTAGCAATGAGCAGTTCTTC
few	TRBJ1-1	TRBD1	TRBV25-1	CASSRGDRENTEAFF	TGTGCCAGCAGCCGTGGGGACAGGGAAAACACTGAAGCTTTCTTT
once	TRBJ2-7	NA	TRBV7-9	CASSLAQGRMQYF	TGTGCCAGCAGCTTAGCTCAAGGACGGATGCAGTACTTC
NA	TRBJ1-2	TRBD1	TRBV5-1	CASSPGTGVQYGYTF	TGCGCCAGCAGCCCCGGGACAGGGGTTCAGTATGGCTACACCTTC
many	TRBJ2-3	NA	TRBV5-1	CASSLVTITRDTQYF	TGCGCCAGCAGCTTGGTTACAATCACTAGGGATACGCAGTATTTT
NA	TRBJ2-1	TRBD2	TRBV6-2/TRBV6-3	CASSRLPSGGANEQFF	TGTGCCAGCAGTCGCCTTCCTAGCGGGGGGGCCAATGAGCAGTTCTTC